Below are 15 T cell receptor beta chains sequenced from a single sample in a study of control samples from healthy donors and cancer patients. Generated by immunoSEQ multiplex PCR, the TCRdb table keeps only in-frame clones and is missing some. The table includes 100,000 to 150,000 clones, 90% detected once. The sample comprised blood. Receptors were obtained from a man in his late teens or twenties in good health.

V usage is TRBV6-5 and J usage is TRBJ2-1; perhaps TRBD2 as D (7 bases). This CDR3 region has 13 residues. The germline CDR1 and CDR2 sequences are MNHEY and SVGAGI. V gave up 0 bases and J gave up 15 bases, with 15 bases separating them. DNA for the CDR3: TGTGCCAGCAGTTACTCGTCGGGGGGCGAGGGGTTCTTC. Amino acid sequence: CASSYSSGGEGFF.

The chain carries TRBV15 and TRBJ1-1; D call uncertain. This CDR3 comprises 14 residues. V gave up 2 bases and J gave up 0 bases, with 7 bases separating them. Germline V gene data show CDR1 as LNHNV and CDR2 as YYDKDF (reference sequence). The CDR3 protein is CATSRPGMNTEAFF. CDR3 in DNA: TGTGCCACCAGCAGACCGGGGATGAACACTGAAGCTTTCTTT.

A note on this clone: A much more abundant neighbour one base away suggests this may be a read error. The sample holds other DNA sequences that translate to the same CDR3. This chain connects TRBV6-1 to TRBJ2-5; D is undetermined. This CDR3 region has 13 residues. Germline CDR1 is MNHNS and CDR2 is SASEGT. V lost 3 bases to trimming and J lost 2 bases, with 7 bases between them. CDR3 coding DNA: TGTGCCAGCAGTGATCAGGCTCAAGAGACCCAGTACTTC. It yields the protein CASSDQAQETQYF.

The chain joins TRBV5-1 to TRBJ2-7, with D tentatively TRBD1 (6 bases). Trimming took off 3 bases at V and 0 bases at J, with 19 bases between the two ends. Per germline, CDR1 SGHRS and CDR2 YFSETQ. This CDR3 spans 17 amino acids. CDR3 region: CASSSRDGGPSSYEQYV. Here the CDR3 DNA reads TGCGCCAGCAGCTCAAGGGATGGGGGCCCAAGCTCCTACGAGCAGTACGTC.

The chain couples TRBV2 to TRBJ2-7, with D unresolved. V lost 3 bases, J lost 0 bases, and 12 bases lay in between. The CDR3 consists of 15 residues. Germline lookup yields CDR1 SNHLY and CDR2 FYNNEI. The CDR3 sequence: CASSDLGRSSYEQYF. The CDR3, as DNA: TGTGCCAGCAGTGATCTCGGCAGGAGCTCCTACGAGCAGTACTTC. Full variable domain (remainder filled in from reference TRBV2 and TRBJ2-7): EPEVTQTPSHQVTQMGQEVILRCVPISNHLYFYWYRQILGQKVEFLVSFYNNEISEKSEIFDDQFSVERPDGSNFTLKIRSTKLEDSAMYFCASSDLGRSSYEQYFGPGTRLTVT.

The V gene is TRBV7-8, the J gene TRBJ2-1; TRBD2 aligns across 14 bases. The CDR3 totals 14 residues. J was trimmed by 9 bases and V by 7 bases; bases with no gene match: 5. Germline CDR1 reads SGHVS; CDR2 reads FQNEAQ. Here the CDR3 DNA reads TGTGCCAGCACCGGACTAGCGGGAGGTGGTGAGCAGTTCTTC. It yields the protein CASTGLAGGGEQFF.

The rearrangement joins TRBV5-3 to TRBJ1-2, with 7 nucleotides matching TRBD1. TRBV5-3 is sorted into the ORF group, with uncertain function. With 4 bases clipped from V and 5 bases from J, the junction kept 8 bases outside the gene matches. The CDR3 spans 14 residues. The DNA for the CDR3 is TGTGCCAGAAGCCTGGGACAGCGATGTTATGGCTACACCTTC. Residues: CARSLGQRCYGYTF.

The rearrangement uses TRBV11-3 and TRBJ2-7, with 11 bases lining up with TRBD1. Germline trimming cut 5 bases from V and 3 bases from J; bases unmatched to any gene: 3. Germline assignment: CDR1 SGHNT and CDR2 YENEEA. CDR3 length: 14 amino acids. The CDR3 DNA follows: TGTGCCAGCAGCCAGGGGACAGGGGGCTACGAGCAGTACTTC. This gives the protein CASSQGTGGYEQYF.

The chain joins TRBV3-1 (or the pseudogene TRBV3-2) to TRBJ1-2; TRBD1 might be the D (5 bases). Germline CDR1 and CDR2: LGHDT and YNNKEL (reference sequence). CDR3 length: 15 amino acids. V was trimmed by 1 base and J by 6 bases, leaving 15 bases between them. CDR3 loop: CASSQGVGQGDGYTF. DNA for the CDR3: TGTGCCAGCAGCCAAGGAGTGGGGCAGGGTGATGGCTACACCTTC.

V is TRBV7-2 and J is TRBJ2-2; weak D call: TRBD1 (6 bases). The V end was cut by 5 bases, the J end by 4 bases, with 11 bases between. The CDR3 consists of 14 residues. The germline gives CDR1 SGHTA, CDR2 FQGNSA. DNA for the CDR3: TGTGCCAGCAGCGATAACAGGGCCACCGGGGAGCTGTTTTTT. Translation gives CASSDNRATGELFF. The whole variable domain, filled in from reference TRBV7-2 and TRBJ2-2, reads GAGVSQSPSNKVTEKGKDVELRCDPISGHTALYWYRQSLGQGLEFLIYFQGNSAPDKSGLPSDRFSAERTGGSVSTLTIQRTQQEDSAVYLCASSDNRATGELFFGEGSRLTVL.

The genes are TRBV7-9 and TRBJ1-2; possibly TRBD1 for D (5 bases). This CDR3 region has 13 residues. Germline assignment: CDR1 SEHNR and CDR2 FQNEAQ (reference sequence). The V and J ends lost 3 bases and 8 bases respectively, with 13 bases between them. The CDR3 loop is CASSFTQGNGYTF. CDR3 sequence (DNA): TGTGCCAGCAGCTTTACCCAGGGCAACGGCTACACCTTC.

The chain couples TRBV19 to TRBJ1-1, with D hard to call. This CDR3 contains 14 residues. V was trimmed by 5 bases and J by 0 bases, leaving 10 bases between them. Germline V CDR1 and CDR2: LNHDA, SQIVND (reference sequence). The CDR3 DNA follows: TGTGCCAGTAGTCCCCCACGTATGAACACTGAAGCTTTCTTT. Translating it yields CASSPPRMNTEAFF.

V usage is TRBV13 and J usage is TRBJ2-3; TRBD2 matches at 11 bases. Trimming cost V 2 bases and J 6 bases; bases outside gene matches: 4. Germline CDR1 and CDR2: PRHDT and FYEKMQ (reference sequence). The CDR3 loop spans 15 amino acids. The CDR3 reads CASSLRPSGGDTQYF. For the CDR3, the DNA is TGTGCCAGCAGCTTAAGGCCTAGCGGGGGGGATACGCAGTATTTT.

The chain has TRBV14 and TRBJ1-3; D is uncertain. The CDR3 extends over 17 amino acids. V dropped 2 bases and J dropped 0 bases, with 14 bases sitting between them. CDR1 and CDR2 (germline): SGHDN, FVKESK. CDR3 loop: CASSQRVSRNSGNTIYF. DNA for the CDR3: TGTGCCAGCAGCCAACGGGTCAGTCGGAACTCTGGAAACACCATATATTTT.

A single count supports this clone. This sequence joins TRBV5-1 and TRBJ2-2; D gene ambiguous. The CDR3 has 15 residues. Germline V CDR1 and CDR2: SGHRS, YFSETQ. Between the trimmed V and J ends, which lost 3 bases and 3 bases, there was a span of 12 bases. The CDR3 coding sequence is TGCGCCAGCAGCTACAGTACCGGATACACCGGGGAGCTGTTTTTT. It is translated as CASSYSTGYTGELFF.